This entry concerns a single T cell receptor (beta chain). Its antigen is undetermined. Here the gene names and germline are mouse. The read finishes 1 residue shy of the CDR3 end, and the germline J gene is used to complete it. This entry comes from a study of tissue T cells after allogeneic stem cell transplantation. The data were produced by immunoSEQ multiplex PCR, yet TCRdb's version contains in-frame clones alone and is incomplete. The sample includes about 8,800 clones, roughly 38% seen only once; the top ten take around 5.1%. V was clipped by 2 bases and J by 7 bases, with 9 bases between them. The CDR3 has 12 residues. Germline values: CDR1 KGHPV, CDR2 FQNQEV (reference sequence). Broader study findings: Tissue-detected TCR repertoire was only partly captured by blood and spleen T cells.

Stated time point: mouse harvest day 14 after allogeneic transplant. Each mouse received 10^7 T-cell-depleted marrow cells plus 10^6 splenic CD5+ T cells by tail vein. Mice had MHC-mismatched B6 into BALB/c GVHD, sampled day 7 or 14. This sequence was found in a female BALB/c mouse given C57BL/6 T cells with graft-versus-host disease after an allogeneic hematopoietic cell transplant. The sample taken for sequencing was skin. The chain couples TRBV26 to TRBJ2-7, with D perhaps TRBD1 or TRBD2 (5 bases each). This chain's CDR3 is CASSLPGREQYF. CDR3 DNA (partial): TGTGCCAGCAGTCTGCCGGGGCGAGAACAGTAC.